The 19 T cell receptor beta chains reported below all come from one sample, sequenced in a study of siplizumab effects on memory and regulatory T cells. Method: immunoSEQ multiplex PCR; TCRdb's copy keeps in-frame clones and lacks some. The data contain around 58,000 clones, 83% of them singletons. Sequenced: memory CD4+ T cells sorted from blood. The source of these receptors is a human donor in good health.

The chain has TRBV6-5 and TRBJ2-7; D is unresolved. Germline lookup yields CDR1 MNHEY and CDR2 SVGAGI. Trimming pared 9 bases from V and 3 bases from J, leaving 9 bases between. This CDR3 region has 11 residues. CDR3 DNA sequence: TGTGCCAGTTCAGGCGGCTACGAGCAGTACTTC. Protein: CASSGGYEQYF.

The rearrangement uses TRBV7-3 and TRBJ2-6; D could derive from TRBD1 or TRBD2 (6 bases each). This CDR3 has 16 residues. Trimming left V 3 bases short and J 4 bases short, with 13 bases between. The V gene's germline CDR1 is SGHTA and CDR2 FQGTGA. The CDR3, as DNA: TGTGCCAGCAGCTTGTCGGGGGCTAAAGGGGCCAACGTCCTGACTTTC. This encodes CASSLSGAKGANVLTF.

In the case of this clone: Different DNA sequences within this sample yield the same CDR3. This chain connects TRBV7-9 to TRBJ2-3; 13 bases fit TRBD2. The CDR3 is 16 residues long. The J segment lost 2 bases and the V segment lost 2 bases, leaving 1 base of the junction unmatched. Germline V CDR1 and CDR2: SEHNR, FQNEAQ (reference sequence). CDR3 coding DNA: TGTGCCAGCAGCTTAACTAGCGGGAGGGTCACAGATACGCAGTATTTT. Encoded protein: CASSLTSGRVTDTQYF.

Only a few counts were recorded for this clone. J is TRBJ2-7 and V is TRBV6-5; the D gene is possibly TRBD1 (7 bases). CDR3 length equals 13 residues. Deletions cut 2 bases from V and 6 bases from J, with 11 bases between. The V gene's germline CDR1 is MNHEY and CDR2 SVGAGI. The CDR3 nucleotides are TGTGCCAGCAGTTACCAGCAGGGGGGCGAGCAGTACTTC. Translated: CASSYQQGGEQYF.

The chain recombines TRBV7-2 with TRBJ2-2; TRBD2 agrees at 7 bases. This CDR3 comprises 17 residues. The germline V gene encodes CDR1 SGHTA and CDR2 FQGNSA. V shed 4 bases, J shed 2 bases, and the junction held 10 bases outside the gene matches. CDR3 nucleotide sequence: TGTGCCAGCAGCTCCAAGAGGGGCGGGGGAAACACCGGGGAGCTGTTTTTT. It translates to CASSSKRGGGNTGELFF.

The rearrangement uses TRBV5-1 and TRBJ1-2; D ambiguous. Germline CDR1 and CDR2: SGHRS and YFSETQ. CDR3 length: 14 residues. Trimming took off 0 bases at V and 2 bases at J, with 8 bases between the two ends. CDR3 protein: CASSLEANNYGYTF. Here the CDR3 DNA reads TGCGCCAGCAGCTTGGAAGCCAACAACTATGGCTACACCTTC.

The chain recombines TRBV27 with TRBJ2-7, with a weak D call TRBD1 (5 bases). The germline V gene encodes CDR1 MNHEY and CDR2 SMNVEV (reference sequence). CDR3 length equals 15 residues. V was trimmed by 2 bases and J by 2 bases, leaving 13 bases between them. CDR3 residues: CASSLGDRRTYEQYF. For the CDR3, the DNA is TGTGCCAGCAGTTTAGGAGACAGACGAACCTACGAGCAGTACTTC.

V usage is TRBV5-4 and J usage is TRBJ1-1; D not certain. CDR1 is SGHNT and CDR2 is YYREEE in the germline V gene (reference sequence). The V end lost 0 bases, the J end lost 6 bases, and 6 bases lay between the germline ends. The CDR3 contains 12 residues. In DNA, the CDR3 is TGTGCCAGCAGCTTGGACCGTTCTGAAGCTTTCTTT. It encodes CASSLDRSEAFF.

The chain joins TRBV7-2 to TRBJ1-5; 9 bases align to TRBD1. Germline V gene data show CDR1 as SGHTA and CDR2 as FQGNSA. The CDR3 totals 17 residues. Losses at the gene ends were 5 bases for V and 1 base for J; bases not matched to a gene: 9. The chain's CDR3 is CASSKGQGRGSNQPQHF. CDR3 DNA sequence: TGTGCCAGCAGCAAGGGACAGGGCAGGGGAAGCAATCAGCCCCAGCATTTT.

This clone was counted a single time. V gene TRBV5-6 combines with J gene TRBJ2-7; 8 bases are shared with TRBD1. V lost 2 bases, J lost 7 bases, and 11 bases stayed unmatched. The CDR3 has 15 amino acids. Germline CDR1 is SGHDT and CDR2 is YYEEEE. The CDR3 reads CASSLLWTGPGEQYF. The CDR3 nucleotides are TGTGCCAGCAGCTTACTATGGACAGGGCCGGGAGAGCAGTACTTC.

This clone has more than one count but fewer than ten. V and J are TRBV11-3 and TRBJ2-3; the match to TRBD2 covers 12 bases. V gave up 4 bases and J gave up 9 bases; unmatched junction bases: 5. This CDR3 spans 14 amino acids. CDR1 and CDR2 from the germline V gene are SGHNT and YENEEA. This CDR3 reads CASSSLAGGPTQYF. CDR3 DNA: TGTGCCAGCAGCTCTCTAGCGGGGGGGCCAACGCAGTATTTT. The entire variable domain, with the rest obtained from reference TRBV11-3 and TRBJ2-3, is as follows: EAGVVQSPRYKIIEKKQPVAFWCNPISGHNTLYWYLQNLGQGPELLIRYENEEAVDDSQLPKDRFSAERLKGVDSTLKIQPAELGDSAVYLCASSSLAGGPTQYFGPGTRLTVL.

The chain employs TRBV4-1 and TRBJ1-1; D unresolved. Trimming removed 0 bases from V and 1 base from J, with 12 bases in between. CDR3 length: 16 amino acids. CDR1 is MGHRA, CDR2 YSYEKL, per germline. CDR3 residues: CASSQDGNRKNTEAFF. As DNA, the CDR3 is TGCGCCAGCAGCCAAGATGGGAACAGAAAGAACACTGAAGCTTTCTTT.

A few counts support this clone. The rearrangement uses TRBV11-2 and TRBJ2-2, with no clear D. CDR3 length: 13 amino acids. Germline CDR1 SGHAT, CDR2 FQNNGV. Trimming left V 5 bases short and J 4 bases short, with 8 bases between. The CDR3 sequence: CASSTGPTGELFF. CDR3 DNA sequence: TGTGCCAGCAGCACCGGTCCCACCGGGGAGCTGTTTTTT.

This sequence joins TRBV19 and TRBJ1-5, with TRBD1 matching 10 bases. The germline gives CDR1 LNHDA, CDR2 SQIVND (reference sequence). This CDR3 is built from 17 residues. J gave up 7 bases and V 0 bases, and 9 bases lay outside the gene matches. The CDR3 bases are TGTGCCAGTAGTATAGAAAAGGGACAGGGGTATCGACAGCCCCAGCATTTT. This sequence encodes CASSIEKGQGYRQPQHF.

The CDR3 region is CSVGWGPNEQFF. CDR3 in DNA: TGCAGCGTTGGGTGGGGTCCGAATGAGCAGTTCTTC. The chain carries TRBV29-1 and TRBJ2-1; D remains ambiguous. Germline V gives CDR1 SQVTM, CDR2 ANQGSEA. The CDR3 sequence is 12 residues long. Deletions cut 4 bases from V and 7 bases from J, with 11 bases between.

This clone was seen only once. The chain employs TRBV9 and TRBJ1-3, with D possibly matching TRBD1 (5 bases). Trimming pared 4 bases from V and 5 bases from J, leaving 22 bases between. The germline V gene has CDR1 SGDLS and CDR2 YYNGEE. This CDR3 spans 17 amino acids. CDR3 nucleotide sequence: TGTGCCAGCAGCTCTCTCTTGAAGGTACCGGGACGAAACACCATATATTTT. This sequence encodes CASSSLLKVPGRNTIYF.

The chain combines TRBV5-1 with TRBJ2-7; perhaps TRBD2 as D (6 bases). Germline CDR1 SGHRS, CDR2 YFSETQ. Trimming shortened V by 4 bases and J by 7 bases, and 18 bases separated the two germline ends. This CDR3 has 14 residues. CDR3 nucleotides: TGCGCCAGCAGCATCGGACATAAGGAGGGGGAGCAGTACTTC. This codes for CASSIGHKEGEQYF.

Only a few counts were recorded for this clone. The chain joins TRBV27 to TRBJ2-1; 9 nucleotides match TRBD2. In germline, CDR1 is MNHEY, CDR2 SMNVEV (reference sequence). This CDR3 has 15 amino acids. Losses at the gene ends were 5 bases for V and 10 bases for J; bases not matched to a gene: 12. CDR3 DNA: TGTGCCAGCAGTAAACTAGCGGGCCGCCTGGGGGAGCAGTTCTTC. Translating it yields CASSKLAGRLGEQFF.

The chain combines TRBV15 with TRBJ1-3; tentative D call: TRBD1 (5 bases). The CDR3 sequence is 16 residues long. Per germline, CDR1 LNHNV and CDR2 YYDKDF (reference sequence). Between the trimmed V and J ends, which lost 3 bases and 0 bases, there was a span of 12 bases. CDR3 amino acids: CATSRGGHTSGNTIYF. The DNA for the CDR3 is TGTGCCACCAGCAGGGGAGGACATACCTCTGGAAACACCATATATTTT.